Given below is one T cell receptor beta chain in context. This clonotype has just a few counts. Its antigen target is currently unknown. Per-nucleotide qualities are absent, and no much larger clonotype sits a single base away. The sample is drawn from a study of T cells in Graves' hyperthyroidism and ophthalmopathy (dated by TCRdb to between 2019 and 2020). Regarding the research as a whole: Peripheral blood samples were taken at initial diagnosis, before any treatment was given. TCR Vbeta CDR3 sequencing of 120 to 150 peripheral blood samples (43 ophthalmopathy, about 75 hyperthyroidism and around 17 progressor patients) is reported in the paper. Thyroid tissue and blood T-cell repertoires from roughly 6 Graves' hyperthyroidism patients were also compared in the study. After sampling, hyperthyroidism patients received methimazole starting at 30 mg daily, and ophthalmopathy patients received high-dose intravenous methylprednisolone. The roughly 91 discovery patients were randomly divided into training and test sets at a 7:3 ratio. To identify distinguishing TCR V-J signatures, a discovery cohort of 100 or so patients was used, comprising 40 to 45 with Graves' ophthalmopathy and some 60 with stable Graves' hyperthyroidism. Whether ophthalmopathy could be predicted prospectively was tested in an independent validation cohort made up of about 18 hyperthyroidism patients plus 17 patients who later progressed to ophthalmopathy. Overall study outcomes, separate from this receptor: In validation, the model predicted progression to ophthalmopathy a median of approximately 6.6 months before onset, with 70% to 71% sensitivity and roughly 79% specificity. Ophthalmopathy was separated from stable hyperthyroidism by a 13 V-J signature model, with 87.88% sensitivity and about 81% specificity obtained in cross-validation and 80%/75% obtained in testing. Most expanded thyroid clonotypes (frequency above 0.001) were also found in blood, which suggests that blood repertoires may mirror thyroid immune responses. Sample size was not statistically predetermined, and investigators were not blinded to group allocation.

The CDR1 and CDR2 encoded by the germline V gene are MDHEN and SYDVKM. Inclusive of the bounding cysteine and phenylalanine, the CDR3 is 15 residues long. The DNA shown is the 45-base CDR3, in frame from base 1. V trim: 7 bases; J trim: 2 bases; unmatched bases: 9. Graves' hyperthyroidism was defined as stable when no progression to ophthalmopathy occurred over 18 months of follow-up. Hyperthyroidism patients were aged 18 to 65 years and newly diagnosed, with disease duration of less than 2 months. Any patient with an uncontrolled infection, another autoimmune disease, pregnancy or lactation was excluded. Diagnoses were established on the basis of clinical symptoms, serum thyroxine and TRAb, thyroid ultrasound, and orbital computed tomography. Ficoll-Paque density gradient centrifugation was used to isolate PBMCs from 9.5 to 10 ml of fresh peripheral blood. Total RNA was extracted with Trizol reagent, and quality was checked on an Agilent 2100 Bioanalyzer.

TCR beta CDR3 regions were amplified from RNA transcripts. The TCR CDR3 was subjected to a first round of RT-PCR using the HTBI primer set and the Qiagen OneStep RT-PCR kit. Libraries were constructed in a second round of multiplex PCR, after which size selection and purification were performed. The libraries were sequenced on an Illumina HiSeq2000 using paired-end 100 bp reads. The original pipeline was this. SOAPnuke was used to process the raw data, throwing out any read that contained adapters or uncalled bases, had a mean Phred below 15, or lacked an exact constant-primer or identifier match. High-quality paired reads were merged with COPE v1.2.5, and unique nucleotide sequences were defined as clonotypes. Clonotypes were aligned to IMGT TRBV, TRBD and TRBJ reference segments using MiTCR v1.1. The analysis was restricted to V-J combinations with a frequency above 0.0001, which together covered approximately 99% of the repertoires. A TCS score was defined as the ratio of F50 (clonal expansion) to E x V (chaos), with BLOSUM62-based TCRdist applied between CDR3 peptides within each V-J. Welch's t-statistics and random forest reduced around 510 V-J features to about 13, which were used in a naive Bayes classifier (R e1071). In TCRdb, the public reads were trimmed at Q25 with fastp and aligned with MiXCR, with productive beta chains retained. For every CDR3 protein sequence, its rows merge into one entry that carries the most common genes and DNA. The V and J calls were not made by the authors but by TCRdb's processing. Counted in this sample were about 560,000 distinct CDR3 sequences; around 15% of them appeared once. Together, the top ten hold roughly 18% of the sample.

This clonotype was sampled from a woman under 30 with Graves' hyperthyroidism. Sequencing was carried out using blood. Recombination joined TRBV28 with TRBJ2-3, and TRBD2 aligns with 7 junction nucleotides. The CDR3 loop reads CASTKLATYTDTQYF. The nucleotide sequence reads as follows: TGTGCCAGCACCAAACTAGCGACTTACACAGATACGCAGTATTTT.